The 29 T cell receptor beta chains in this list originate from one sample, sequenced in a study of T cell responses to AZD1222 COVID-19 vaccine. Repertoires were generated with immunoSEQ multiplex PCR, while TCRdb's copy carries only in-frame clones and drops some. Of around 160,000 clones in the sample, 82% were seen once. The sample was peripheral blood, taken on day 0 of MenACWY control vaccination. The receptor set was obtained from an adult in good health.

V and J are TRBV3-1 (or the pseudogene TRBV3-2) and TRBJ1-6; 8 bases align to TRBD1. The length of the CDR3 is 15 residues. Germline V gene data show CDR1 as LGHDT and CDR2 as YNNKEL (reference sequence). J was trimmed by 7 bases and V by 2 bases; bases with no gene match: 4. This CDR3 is CASSQRDRKNSPLHF. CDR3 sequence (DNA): TGTGCCAGCAGCCAAAGGGACAGGAAGAATTCACCCCTCCACTTT.

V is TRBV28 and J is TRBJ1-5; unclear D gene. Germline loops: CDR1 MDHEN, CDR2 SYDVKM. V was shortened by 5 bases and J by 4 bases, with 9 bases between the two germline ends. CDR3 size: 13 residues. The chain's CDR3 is CASSIPSNQPQHF. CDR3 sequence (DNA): TGTGCCAGCAGTATACCGTCGAATCAGCCCCAGCATTTT.

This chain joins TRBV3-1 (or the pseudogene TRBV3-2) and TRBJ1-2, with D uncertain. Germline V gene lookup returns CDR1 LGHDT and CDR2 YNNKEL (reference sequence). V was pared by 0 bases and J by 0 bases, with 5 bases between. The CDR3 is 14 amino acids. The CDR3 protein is CASSQDWANYGYTF. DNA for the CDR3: TGTGCCAGCAGCCAAGATTGGGCTAACTATGGCTACACCTTC.

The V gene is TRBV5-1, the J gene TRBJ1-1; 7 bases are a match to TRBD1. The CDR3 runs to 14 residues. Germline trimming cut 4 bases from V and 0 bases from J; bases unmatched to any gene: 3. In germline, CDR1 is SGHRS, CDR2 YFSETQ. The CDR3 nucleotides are TGCGCCAGCAGCCCCGGGACAGTGAACACTGAAGCTTTCTTT. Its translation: CASSPGTVNTEAFF.

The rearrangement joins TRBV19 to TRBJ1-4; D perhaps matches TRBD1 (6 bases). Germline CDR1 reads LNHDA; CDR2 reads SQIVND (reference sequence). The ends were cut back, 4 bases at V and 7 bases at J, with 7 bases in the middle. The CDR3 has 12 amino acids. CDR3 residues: CASSTTGEKLFF. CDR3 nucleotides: TGTGCCAGTAGTACGACAGGTGAAAAACTGTTTTTT.

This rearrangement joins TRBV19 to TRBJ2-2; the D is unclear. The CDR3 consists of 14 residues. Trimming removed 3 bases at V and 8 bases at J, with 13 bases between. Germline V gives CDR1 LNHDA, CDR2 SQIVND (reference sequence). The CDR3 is CASSMRYPVGELFF. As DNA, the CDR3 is TGTGCCAGTAGTATGAGGTATCCCGTAGGGGAGCTGTTTTTT.

The chain's CDR3 is CASSPGTSGAYNEQFF. The DNA for the CDR3 is TGTGCCAGCAGCCCCGGGACTAGCGGGGCTTACAATGAGCAGTTCTTC. The J gene is TRBJ2-1, the V gene TRBV4-2; 13 bases fit TRBD2. Losses at the gene ends were 4 bases for V and 4 bases for J; bases not matched to a gene: 4. Per the germline V gene, CDR1 is LGHNA and CDR2 is YNFKEQ. The CDR3 totals 16 residues.

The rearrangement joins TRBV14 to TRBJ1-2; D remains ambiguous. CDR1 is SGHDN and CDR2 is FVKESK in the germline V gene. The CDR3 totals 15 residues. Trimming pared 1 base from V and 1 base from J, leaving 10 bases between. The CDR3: CASSQGLDFNYGYTF. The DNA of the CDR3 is TGTGCCAGCAGCCAAGGTCTAGACTTTAACTATGGCTACACCTTC. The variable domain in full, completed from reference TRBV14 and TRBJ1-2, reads EAGVTQFPSHSVIEKGQTVTLRCDPISGHDNLYWYRRVMGKEIKFLLHFVKESKQDESGMPNNRFLAERTGGTYSTLKVQPAELEDSGVYFCASSQGLDFNYGYTFGSGTRLTVV.

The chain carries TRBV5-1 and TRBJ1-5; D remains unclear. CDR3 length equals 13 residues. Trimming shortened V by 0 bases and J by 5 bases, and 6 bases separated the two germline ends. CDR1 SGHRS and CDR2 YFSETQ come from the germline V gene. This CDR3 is CASSLEADQPQHF. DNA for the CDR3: TGCGCCAGCAGCTTGGAGGCAGATCAGCCCCAGCATTTT.

CDR3 amino acids: CASSRWLAGTDTQYF. The DNA of the CDR3 is TGTGCCAGCTCCAGGTGGCTAGCGGGCACAGATACGCAGTATTTT. The chain recombines TRBV25-1 with TRBJ2-3; 7 positions agree with TRBD2. Germline V lookup: CDR1 MGHDK, CDR2 SYGVNS. The CDR3 consists of 15 residues. The V segment lost 8 bases and the J segment 1 base; nucleotides outside the gene matches: 9.

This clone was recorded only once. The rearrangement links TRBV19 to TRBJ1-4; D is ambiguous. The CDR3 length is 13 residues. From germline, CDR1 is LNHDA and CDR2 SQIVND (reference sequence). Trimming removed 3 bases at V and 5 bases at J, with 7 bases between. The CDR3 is CASSIPPNEKLFF. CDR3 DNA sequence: TGTGCCAGTAGTATCCCCCCGAATGAAAAACTGTTTTTT. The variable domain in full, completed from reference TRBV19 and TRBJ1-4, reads DGGITQSPKYLFRKEGQNVTLSCEQNLNHDAMYWYRQDPGQGLRLIYYSQIVNDFQKGDIAEGYSVSREKKESFPLTVTSAQKNPTAFYLCASSIPPNEKLFFGSGTQLSVL.

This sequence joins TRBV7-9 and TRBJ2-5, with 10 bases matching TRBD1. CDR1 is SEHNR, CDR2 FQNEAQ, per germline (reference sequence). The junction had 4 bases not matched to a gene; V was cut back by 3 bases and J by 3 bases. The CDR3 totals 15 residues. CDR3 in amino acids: CASSLGTGDEETQYF. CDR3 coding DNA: TGTGCCAGCAGCTTGGGGACAGGGGACGAAGAGACCCAGTACTTC. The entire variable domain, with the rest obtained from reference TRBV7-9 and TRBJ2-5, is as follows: DTGVSQNPRHKITKRGQNVTFRCDPISEHNRLYWYRQTLGQGPEFLTYFQNEAQLEKSRLLSDRFSAERPKGSFSTLEIQRTEQGDSAMYLCASSLGTGDEETQYFGPGTRLLVL.

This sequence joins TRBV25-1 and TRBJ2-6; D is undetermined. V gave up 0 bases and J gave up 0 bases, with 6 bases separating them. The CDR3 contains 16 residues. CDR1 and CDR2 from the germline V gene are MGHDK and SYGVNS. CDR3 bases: TGTGCCAGCAGTGAATATGTCGGCTCTGGGGCCAACGTCCTGACTTTC. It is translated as CASSEYVGSGANVLTF.

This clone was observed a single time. CDR3 region: CASSQDLSGHGYTF. DNA of the CDR3: TGTGCCAGCAGCCAAGATCTGTCGGGGCATGGCTACACCTTC. This rearrangement joins TRBV3-1 (or the pseudogene TRBV3-2) to TRBJ1-2; D perhaps matches TRBD1 (5 bases). The CDR3 is made up of 14 amino acids. Trimming removed 0 bases at V and 6 bases at J, with 11 bases between. Germline CDR1 reads LGHDT; CDR2 reads YNNKEL (reference sequence).

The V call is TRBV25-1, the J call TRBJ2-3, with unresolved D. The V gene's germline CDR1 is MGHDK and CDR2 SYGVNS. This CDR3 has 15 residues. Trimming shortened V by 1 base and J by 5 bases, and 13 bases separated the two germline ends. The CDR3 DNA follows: TGTGCCAGCAGTGAATTGGGTCCGTTAGGAGATACGCAGTATTTT. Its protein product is CASSELGPLGDTQYF. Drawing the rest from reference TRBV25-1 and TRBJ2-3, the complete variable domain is EADIYQTPRYLVIGTGKKITLECSQTMGHDKMYWYQQDPGMELHLIHYSYGVNSTEKGDLSSESTVSRIRTEHFPLTLESARPSHTSQYLCASSELGPLGDTQYFGPGTRLTVL.

CDR3 loop: CASSPGVEAFF. The DNA of the CDR3 is TGTGCCAGCTCACCAGGGGTTGAAGCTTTCTTT. The rearrangement links TRBV18 to TRBJ1-1; no clear D. CDR3 length: 11 amino acids. V lost 2 bases to trimming and J lost 7 bases, with 5 bases between them. The germline gives CDR1 KGHSH, CDR2 LQKENI.

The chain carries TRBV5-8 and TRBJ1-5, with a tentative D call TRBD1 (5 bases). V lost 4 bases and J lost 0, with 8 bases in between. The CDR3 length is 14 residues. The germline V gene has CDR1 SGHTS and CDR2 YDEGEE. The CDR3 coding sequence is TGTGCCAGCAGCCAGGGATATAGCAATCAGCCCCAGCATTTT. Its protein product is CASSQGYSNQPQHF.

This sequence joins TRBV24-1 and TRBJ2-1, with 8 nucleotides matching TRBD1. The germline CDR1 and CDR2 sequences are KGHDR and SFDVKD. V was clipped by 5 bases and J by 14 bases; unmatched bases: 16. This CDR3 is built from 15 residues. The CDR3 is CATSGGTGLRQGEFF. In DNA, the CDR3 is TGTGCCACCAGTGGTGGGACAGGATTAAGGCAGGGGGAGTTCTTC.

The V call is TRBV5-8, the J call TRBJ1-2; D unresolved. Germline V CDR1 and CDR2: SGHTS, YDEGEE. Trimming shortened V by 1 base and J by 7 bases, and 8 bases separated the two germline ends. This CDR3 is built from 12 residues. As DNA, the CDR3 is TGTGCCAGCAGCTTGTATGATGCTGGCTACACCTTC. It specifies CASSLYDAGYTF.

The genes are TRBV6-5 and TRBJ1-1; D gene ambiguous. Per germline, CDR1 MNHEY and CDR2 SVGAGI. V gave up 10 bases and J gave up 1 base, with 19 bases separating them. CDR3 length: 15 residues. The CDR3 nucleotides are TGTGCCATCAACCCGGGCCAAGGGCAGAACACTGAAGCTTTCTTT. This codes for CAINPGQGQNTEAFF.

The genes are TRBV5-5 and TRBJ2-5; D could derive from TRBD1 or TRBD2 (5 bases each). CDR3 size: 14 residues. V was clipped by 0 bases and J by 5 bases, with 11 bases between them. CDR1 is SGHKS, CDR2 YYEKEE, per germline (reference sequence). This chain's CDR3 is CASSLGGGAETQYF. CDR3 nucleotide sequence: TGTGCCAGCAGCTTGGGTGGGGGTGCGGAGACCCAGTACTTC.

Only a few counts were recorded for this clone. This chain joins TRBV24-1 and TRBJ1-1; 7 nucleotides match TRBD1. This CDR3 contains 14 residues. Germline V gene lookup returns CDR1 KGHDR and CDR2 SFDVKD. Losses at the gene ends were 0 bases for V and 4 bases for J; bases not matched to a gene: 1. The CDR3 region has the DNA TGTGCCACCAGTGATTTGCCAGGGGGCACTGAAGCTTTCTTT. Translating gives CATSDLPGGTEAFF.

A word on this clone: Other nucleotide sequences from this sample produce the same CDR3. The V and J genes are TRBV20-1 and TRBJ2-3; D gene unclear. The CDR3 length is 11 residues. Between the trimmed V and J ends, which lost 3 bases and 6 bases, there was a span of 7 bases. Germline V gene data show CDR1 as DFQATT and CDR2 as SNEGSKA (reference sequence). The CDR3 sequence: CSASLVDTQYF. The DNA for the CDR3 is TGCAGTGCTAGTCTTGTGGATACGCAGTATTTT.

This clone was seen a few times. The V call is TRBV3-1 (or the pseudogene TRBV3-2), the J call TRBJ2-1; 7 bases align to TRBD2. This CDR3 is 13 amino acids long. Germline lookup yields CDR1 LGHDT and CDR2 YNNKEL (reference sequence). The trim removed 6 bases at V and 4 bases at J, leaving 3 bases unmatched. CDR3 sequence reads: CASRLGGYNEQFF. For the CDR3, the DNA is TGTGCCAGCAGGCTGGGGGGGTACAATGAGCAGTTCTTC.

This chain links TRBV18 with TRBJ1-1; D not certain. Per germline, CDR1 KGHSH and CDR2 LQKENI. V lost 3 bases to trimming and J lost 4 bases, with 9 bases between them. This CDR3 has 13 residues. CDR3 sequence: CASSPAFGTEAFF. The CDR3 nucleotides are TGTGCCAGCTCACCTGCATTTGGCACTGAAGCTTTCTTT. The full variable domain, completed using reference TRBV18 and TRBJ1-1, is NAGVMQNPRHLVRRRGQEARLRCSPMKGHSHVYWYRQLPEEGLKFMVYLQKENIIDESGMPKERFSAEFPKEGPSILRIQQVVRGDSAAYFCASSPAFGTEAFFGQGTRLTVV.

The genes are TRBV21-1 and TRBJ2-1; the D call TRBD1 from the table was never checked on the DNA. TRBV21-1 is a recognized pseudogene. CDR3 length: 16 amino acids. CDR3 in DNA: TGTGCCAGCAGCATCCCCGGGACAGGGTTTGACAATGAGCAGTTCTTC. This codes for CASSIPGTGFDNEQFF.

This chain's CDR3 is CASSIGYSSSPLHF. DNA for the CDR3: TGTGCCAGCAGCATAGGGTACTCGAGTTCACCCCTCCACTTT. The chain recombines TRBV11-2 with TRBJ1-6, with D hard to call. V lost 5 bases and J 9 bases, leaving 14 bases between the germline ends. This CDR3 contains 14 residues. In germline, CDR1 is SGHAT, CDR2 FQNNGV. Filled out from reference TRBV11-2 and TRBJ1-6, the complete variable domain reads EAGVAQSPRYKIIEKRQSVAFWCNPISGHATLYWYQQILGQGPKLLIQFQNNGVVDDSQLPKDRFSAERLKGVDSTLKIQPAKLEDSAVYLCASSIGYSSSPLHFGNGTRLTVT.

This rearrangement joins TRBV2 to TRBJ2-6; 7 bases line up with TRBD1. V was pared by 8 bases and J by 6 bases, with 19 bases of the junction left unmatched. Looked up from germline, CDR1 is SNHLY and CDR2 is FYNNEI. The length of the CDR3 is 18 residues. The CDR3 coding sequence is TGTGCCAGCTCCCAGAGACAGGGCCTTGTAGGAGAGGCCAACGTCCTGACTTTC. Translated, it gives CASSQRQGLVGEANVLTF.

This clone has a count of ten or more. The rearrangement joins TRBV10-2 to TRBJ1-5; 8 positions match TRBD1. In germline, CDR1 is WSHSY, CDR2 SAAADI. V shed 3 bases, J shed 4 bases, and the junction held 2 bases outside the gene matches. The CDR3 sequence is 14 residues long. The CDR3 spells CASSDRTGNQPQHF. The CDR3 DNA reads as TGCGCCAGCAGTGATAGGACAGGGAATCAGCCCCAGCATTTT.